This T cell receptor (beta chain) derives from a study of OX40 agonist ivuxolimab in advanced cancers. Across the study: Ivuxolimab is a fully human IgG2 antibody that activates OX40 (CD134). Study observations and caveats: CD4+ and CD8+ blood T cells expanded clonally by week 6 at 0.1 to 3.0 mg/kg. Determination of antigen specificity was not performed for the expanded peripheral T cells.

Turning to this clone: Its antigen is undetermined.

Assay used: immunoSEQ multiplex PCR; TCRdb lists only in-frame clones, some missing. The sample holds about 34,000 clones; around 80% are singletons and the top ten take 2.6%. The CDR3 is 16 amino acids. From germline, CDR1 is SGHRS and CDR2 YFSETQ. Trimming removed 5 bases from V and 5 bases from J; junction bases left unmatched: 15. It was autoimmune disease history or systemic immunosuppression that excluded patients. Specimen: CD4+ or CD8+ T cells sorted from blood, collected in a trial of the OX40 agonist ivuxolimab. The chain uses TRBV5-1 and TRBJ1-1; TRBD1 matches at 7 bases. The TCR was taken from an adult with an advanced solid tumor such as melanoma, head and neck, liver or kidney cancer. CDR3 nucleotides: TGCGCCAGCAGACGGATCGGGACAGTGAAGGGTACTGAAGCTTTCTTT. The encoded protein is CASRRIGTVKGTEAFF.